This TCR beta chain derives from a study of regulatory T cells in long-lasting Graves disease. Assembly of TCR beta libraries relied on iRepertoire HTBI primers together with Arm-PCR of CDR3 regions. MiXCR was run by TCRdb on the multiplex PCR reads, yielding one entry per CDR3 protein. This sample yields about 310,000 distinct CDR3 sequences, of which 15% to 20% are seen a single time; roughly 40% belongs to the top ten. Study observations and caveats: It was possible that the small sample size reduced accuracy. Newly diagnosed disease favored TRBV20-1 and TRBJ2-1 over persistent disease.

The germline V and J ends were trimmed by 6 bases and 4 bases, with 7 bases remaining between them. CDR3 length equals 12 residues. The germline V gene encodes CDR1 LGHDT and CDR2 YNNKEL (reference sequence). Time point in this sample: newly diagnosed GD, antithyroid drugs for less than 3 months. From PBMCs, RNA was extracted and then used to make the TCR library. A roughly 10-milliliter sample of peripheral blood was drawn into EDTA tubes. Remarks on this clonotype: Its antigen is as yet unknown.

The TCR originated in a female donor with Graves disease. The sequencing here drew on peripheral blood mononuclear cells (PBMCs), taken at new diagnosis, from a patient treated with antithyroid drugs. This chain links TRBV3-1 with TRBJ1-3, with D hard to call. The CDR3 region is CASRLLGNTIYF. The CDR3 bases are TGTGCCAGCAGGCTTCTCGGAAACACCATATATTTT.